This TCR beta chain was documented in a study of blood T cell repertoires in COVID-19. In the study overall: Some COVID-19 samples were acute and others convalescent; all came from the United States, Italy and Spain. PBMCs, B-cell-depleted T cells, or T cells provided the cDNA or gDNA that made up the material.

CDR3 size: 13 residues. The trim removed 8 bases at V and 1 base at J, leaving 2 bases unmatched. Germline CDR1 KGHDR, CDR2 SFDVKD. Source study methods: Nucleated cell counts were estimated from reference gene primer amplification. Profiled with immunoSEQ multiplex PCR; TCRdb holds only in-frame clones, not every one. V, J and clone size are those of that table, while D and trimming were read from the DNA. The sample holds about 280,000 clones; roughly nine tenths are singletons and the top ten take roughly 8%. This chain links TRBV24-1 with TRBJ2-3, with 7 bases identical to TRBD2. This TCR derives from a man aged 40-49 years with active or convalescent COVID-19. The sequencing sample was made of peripheral blood. CDR3 nucleotide sequence: TGTGCCACCAATGGGGGGGGCACAGATACGCAGTATTTT. Its translation is CATNGGGTDTQYF.